A single sample is the source of the 32 T cell receptor beta chains below, sequenced in a study of T cell repertoires in cytomegalovirus infection (dated 2019 in TCRdb). This specimen's treatment or condition label, interpreted: in vitro stimulation with specific CMV peptide epitopes to enrich CMV-specific T cells. These reads were obtained on an Illumina HiSeq 1500. TCRdb reran the public reads through fastp at Q25 and MiXCR, keeping productive beta chains. Every distinct CDR3 protein forms one entry, paired with its most common genes and DNA. In all, the sample holds around 430,000 distinct CDR3 sequences, and approximately 40% of those were seen once. The biggest ten clones account for around 45% of the sample. These receptors' targets are unknown. The sequencing used cultured PBMCs, collected from culture after CMV antigen stimulation. These TCRs come from a human donor in good health (CMV status not recorded). Some clones in this sample may be carry-over from other donors' samples.

The chain recombines TRBV4-3 with TRBJ2-2, with TRBD2 identical over 8 bases. Germline CDR1 is LGHNA and CDR2 is YSLEER. CDR3 length equals 15 residues. V lost 0 bases and J lost 3; bases outside the gene matches: 0. In DNA, the CDR3 is TGCGCCAGCAGCCAAGAGGGACTAGACACCGGGGAGCTGTTTTTT. Protein: CASSQEGLDTGELFF.

Notes on this clonotype: A read error may produce the germline difference seen at one junction end. The rearrangement joins TRBV2 to TRBJ2-2, with D perhaps given as TRBD1 or TRBD2 (6 bases each). The CDR3 is made up of 16 amino acids. Germline CDR1 and CDR2: SNHLY and FYNNEI. CDR3 in amino acids: CASRKFGGLGTRELFF. Here the CDR3 DNA reads TGTGCCAGCAGGAAGTTTGGGGGGCTGGGCACCAGGGAGCTGTTTTTT.

In this sample, this clonotype turned up many times. CDR3: CASSSIRSTDTQYF. CDR3 bases: TGTGCCAGCAGCTCAATACGAAGCACAGATACGCAGTATTTT. This rearrangement joins TRBV7-2 to TRBJ2-3; D uncertain. This CDR3 spans 14 amino acids. Germline V gene data show CDR1 as SGHTA and CDR2 as FQGNSA. V lost 4 bases and J 0 bases, leaving 8 bases between the germline ends.

This chain uses TRBV5-1 with TRBJ2-7; 9 bases align to TRBD1. The CDR3 length is 16 residues. Germline trimming cut 4 bases from V and 5 bases from J; bases unmatched to any gene: 13. Germline loops: CDR1 SGHRS, CDR2 YFSETQ. CDR3 amino acids: CASSPRTGADSDEQYF. The CDR3 DNA is TGCGCCAGCAGCCCACGGACAGGGGCTGATTCGGACGAGCAGTACTTC.

Here the CDR3 DNA reads TGTGCCAGCAGTTACTCTTTCGCAGATACGCAGTATTTT. It encodes CASSYSFADTQYF. The chain recombines TRBV6-5 with TRBJ2-3; the D is unclear. This CDR3 is 13 amino acids long. CDR1 and CDR2 (germline): MNHEY, SVGAGI. The ends were cut back, 0 bases at V and 4 bases at J, with 5 bases in the middle.

This clonotype was detected only once. The chain combines TRBV15 with TRBJ2-3; D ambiguous. In germline, CDR1 is LNHNV, CDR2 YYDKDF (reference sequence). This CDR3 contains 12 residues. Between the trimmed V and J ends, which lost 1 base and 10 bases, there was a span of 9 bases. CDR3 nucleotides: TGTGCCACCAGCAGAGCCCGGTCGGCGCAGTATTTT. Translation: CATSRARSAQYF.

This clonotype was observed a handful of times. The chain links TRBV6-1 to TRBJ1-4, with D tentatively TRBD1 (5 bases). Germline V CDR1 and CDR2: MNHNS, SASEGT. The V and J ends lost 3 bases and 8 bases respectively, with 13 bases between them. The CDR3 extends over 14 amino acids. The DNA for the CDR3 is TGTGCCAGCAGTGATTGGGGACGAGAGGAAAAACTGTTTTTT. It yields the protein CASSDWGREEKLFF.

The rearrangement links TRBV7-8 to TRBJ1-1, with 9 bases matching TRBD1. With 8 bases clipped from V and 0 bases from J, the junction kept 10 bases outside the gene matches. Germline assignment: CDR1 SGHVS and CDR2 FQNEAQ. This CDR3 has 16 amino acids. The CDR3 spells CASRRGTGFMNTEAFF. The DNA of the CDR3 is TGTGCCAGCCGAAGGGGGACAGGGTTTATGAACACTGAAGCTTTCTTT.

This clonotype was observed a few times. This chain uses TRBV7-6 with TRBJ2-5; D gene uncertain. The germline V gene has CDR1 SGHVS and CDR2 FNYEAQ. The CDR3 length is 16 residues. V shed 2 bases and J shed 2 bases, with 15 bases lying between them. The CDR3 region has the DNA TGTGCCAGCAGCTTAAGGGTTGGGGTCGAGCAAGAGACCCAGTACTTC. It is translated as CASSLRVGVEQETQYF.

The rearrangement uses TRBV7-2 and TRBJ2-7, with 8 bases aligning to TRBD2. Germline CDR1 reads SGHTA; CDR2 reads FQGNSA. The CDR3 is 14 residues long. Trimming at V came to 2 bases and at J to 3 bases, leaving 3 bases not matched to a gene. The CDR3 spells CASSLQRGIYEQYF. DNA of the CDR3: TGTGCCAGCAGCTTACAGCGGGGGATCTACGAGCAGTACTTC.

The V gene is TRBV7-6, the J gene TRBJ1-1; D gene uncertain. The CDR3 contains 13 residues. V was cut by 5 bases and J by 4 bases, with 11 bases left in between. CDR1 is SGHVS and CDR2 is FNYEAQ in the germline V gene. The CDR3 protein is CASSQRVSTEAFF. CDR3 DNA: TGTGCCAGCAGCCAGAGGGTAAGCACTGAAGCTTTCTTT.

The rearrangement joins TRBV11-3 to TRBJ2-2; 7 nucleotides align to TRBD1. Germline V gives CDR1 SGHNT, CDR2 YENEEA. The CDR3 is made up of 15 amino acids. V shed 3 bases and J 4 bases; nucleotides not matched to a gene: 5. The CDR3 nucleotides read TGTGCCAGCAGCTTCGACAGGGAAGGCACCGGGGAGCTGTTTTTT. Protein sequence: CASSFDREGTGELFF.

V usage is TRBV28 and J usage is TRBJ2-1; 12 bases match TRBD1. The germline V gene encodes CDR1 MDHEN and CDR2 SYDVKM. V lost 6 bases, J lost 6 bases, and 15 bases stayed unmatched. The CDR3 covers 18 residues. The CDR3: CASSSFFRGQGAGNEQFF. CDR3 bases: TGTGCCAGCAGCTCCTTCTTTCGGGGACAGGGGGCAGGCAATGAGCAGTTCTTC.

This sequence joins TRBV29-1 and TRBJ2-7, with 9 bases aligning to TRBD2. V dropped 1 base and J dropped 6; count of bases not matched to a gene: 10. Germline lookup yields CDR1 SQVTM and CDR2 ANQGSEA. The CDR3 sequence is 15 residues long. CDR3 DNA sequence: TGCAGCGTTGAAGTCCCTAGCGGGAATCCGGGCGAGCAGTACTTC. Residues: CSVEVPSGNPGEQYF.

V gene TRBV7-1 combines with J gene TRBJ1-4; D uncertain. TRBV7-1 is classed as an ORF, of uncertain function. V was pared by 7 bases and J by 6 bases, with 12 bases between. There are 13 residues in the CDR3. The CDR3 DNA reads as TGTGCCAGCAAACTAGGCGACTATGAAAAACTGTTTTTT. Protein product: CASKLGDYEKLFF.

V is TRBV18 and J is TRBJ1-3; D not resolved. V lost 0 bases, J lost 1 base, and 7 bases lay in between. This CDR3 is 15 amino acids long. Germline assignment: CDR1 KGHSH and CDR2 LQKENI. The CDR3 protein is CASSPPGSSGNTIYF. The CDR3 DNA reads TGTGCCAGCTCACCACCGGGGAGTTCTGGAAACACCATATATTTT.

J is TRBJ1-5 and V is TRBV7-8; the D is unclear. This CDR3 comprises 17 residues. Trimming cost V 0 bases and J 0 bases, with 12 bases left between them. Germline V CDR1 and CDR2: SGHVS, FQNEAQ. The CDR3 reads CASSLARTLHSNQPQHF. CDR3 coding DNA: TGTGCCAGCAGCTTAGCGAGGACCCTTCATAGCAATCAGCCCCAGCATTTT.

The chain carries TRBV19 and TRBJ1-5, with a tentative D call TRBD1 (5 bases). Trimming took off 7 bases at V and 0 bases at J, with 16 bases between the two ends. Germline V gene sequence: CDR1 LNHDA, CDR2 SQIVND (reference sequence). The CDR3 loop spans 16 amino acids. The CDR3 here is CASNPAGGYSNQPQHF. CDR3 bases: TGTGCCAGTAACCCAGCGGGGGGGTATAGCAATCAGCCCCAGCATTTT.

The chain employs TRBV7-2 and TRBJ1-1; TRBD1 might be the D (5 bases). The CDR3 is 13 amino acids. V lost 1 base and J 10 bases, leaving 13 bases between the germline ends. In germline, CDR1 is SGHTA, CDR2 FQGNSA. CDR3 sequence reads: CASSLEGRLGAFF. DNA for the CDR3: TGTGCCAGCAGCTTAGAGGGGCGTTTAGGAGCTTTCTTT.

This clonotype appeared a few times. This sequence joins TRBV11-2 and TRBJ1-1; D perhaps matches TRBD1 (5 bases). The germline V and J ends were trimmed by 5 bases and 0 bases, with 13 bases remaining between them. Germline loops: CDR1 SGHAT, CDR2 FQNNGV. The CDR3 extends over 15 amino acids. DNA for the CDR3: TGTGCCAGCAGCCCAAGGACAAGTCTGAACACTGAAGCTTTCTTT. It yields the protein CASSPRTSLNTEAFF. The whole variable domain, filled in from reference TRBV11-2 and TRBJ1-1, reads EAGVAQSPRYKIIEKRQSVAFWCNPISGHATLYWYQQILGQGPKLLIQFQNNGVVDDSQLPKDRFSAERLKGVDSTLKIQPAKLEDSAVYLCASSPRTSLNTEAFFGQGTRLTVV.

This clonotype showed up just a few times. This chain connects TRBV10-3 to TRBJ2-1; 10 nucleotides align to TRBD1. This CDR3 region has 19 residues. Germline V gene lookup returns CDR1 ENHRY and CDR2 SYGVKD. Trimming at V came to 0 bases and at J to 8 bases, leaving 16 bases not matched to a gene. CDR3 protein: CAISESTATGGSGIDEQFF. In DNA, the CDR3 is TGTGCCATCAGTGAGTCAACAGCGACAGGGGGCAGCGGTATTGATGAGCAGTTCTTC.

This clonotype has only a few counts. The rearrangement joins TRBV4-3 to TRBJ2-3, with D perhaps being TRBD1 or TRBD2 (7 bases each). The germline V and J ends were trimmed by 0 bases and 0 bases, with 19 bases remaining between them. This CDR3 contains 19 residues. Germline V gene data show CDR1 as LGHNA and CDR2 as YSLEER. Here the CDR3 reads CASSQDHGGTASSTDTQYF. The CDR3 DNA is TGCGCCAGCAGCCAAGATCACGGGGGGACAGCGTCTAGCACAGATACGCAGTATTTT.

This chain links TRBV29-1 with TRBJ2-5; D tentatively fits TRBD1 or TRBD2 (6 bases each). The germline V gene encodes CDR1 SQVTM and CDR2 ANQGSEA. Trimming removed 8 bases at V and 5 bases at J, with 18 bases between. The CDR3 is made up of 13 amino acids. This chain's CDR3 is CSQSVGGGETQYF. CDR3 nucleotide sequence: TGCAGCCAGAGTGTCGGGGGCGGGGAGACCCAGTACTTC. Full variable domain (missing parts from reference TRBV29-1 and TRBJ2-5): SAVISQKPSRDICQRGTSLTIQCQVDSQVTMMFWYRQQPGQSLTLIATANQGSEATYESGFVIDKFPISRPNLTFSTLTVSNMSPEDSSIYLCSQSVGGGETQYFGPGTRLLVL.

On this clonotype itself: Mismatch with germline at one junction end may stem from a read error. This chain joins TRBV7-9 and TRBJ2-1, with 7 bases identical to TRBD2. The CDR3 totals 11 residues. Germline V CDR1 and CDR2: SEHNR, FQNEAQ (reference sequence). This CDR3 is CASSLGTSLVF. The CDR3, as DNA: TGTGCCAGCAGCTTAGGGACTAGTCTGGTCTTC.

This chain uses TRBV7-2 with TRBJ1-2; D call uncertain. The CDR3 spans 15 residues. CDR1 SGHTA and CDR2 FQGNSA come from the germline V gene. The germline V and J ends were trimmed by 5 bases and 3 bases, with 16 bases remaining between them. CDR3 loop: CASSPPSVSHYGYTF. The CDR3 DNA reads as TGTGCCAGCAGCCCCCCCTCGGTGAGCCACTATGGCTACACCTTC.

The CDR3, as DNA: TGTGCCAGCAGCACTAGCGGGAGAGGCTATACGCAGTATTTT. It is translated as CASSTSGRGYTQYF. The J gene is TRBJ2-3, the V gene TRBV7-2; 11 nucleotides align to TRBD2. Germline-derived CDR1 and CDR2 are SGHTA and FQGNSA. V was clipped by 5 bases and J by 7 bases; unmatched bases: 5. The CDR3 runs 14 residues.

This clonotype was counted between two and nine times. The chain combines TRBV20-1 with TRBJ2-1; 8 bases align to TRBD2. Germline CDR1 reads DFQATT; CDR2 reads SNEGSKA (reference sequence). The V segment lost 0 bases and the J segment 0 bases; nucleotides outside the gene matches: 10. This CDR3 spans 18 amino acids. The CDR3, as DNA: TGCAGTGCTAGAGACTCAAGCGGGAGTAGGAGCTCCTACAATGAGCAGTTCTTC. Protein product: CSARDSSGSRSSYNEQFF.

V gene TRBV6-5 combines with J gene TRBJ1-1; weak D call: TRBD1 (5 bases). The ends were cut back, 2 bases at V and 0 bases at J, with 10 bases in the middle. Germline CDR1 reads MNHEY; CDR2 reads SVGAGI. This CDR3 is built from 15 residues. CDR3 DNA sequence: TGTGCCAGCAGTTACAAGCAGGGCATGAACACTGAAGCTTTCTTT. Residues: CASSYKQGMNTEAFF.

The chain links TRBV20-1 to TRBJ2-7; 7 bases agree with TRBD2. Germline CDR1 is DFQATT and CDR2 is SNEGSKA (reference sequence). With V trimmed by 6 bases and J by 5 bases, 7 bases remained unmatched. The CDR3 is made up of 12 amino acids. This chain's CDR3 is CSASGTTNEQYF. Here the CDR3 DNA reads TGCAGTGCGTCCGGGACTACGAACGAGCAGTACTTC.

V gene TRBV6-8 combines with J gene TRBJ2-7, with D tentatively TRBD2 (6 bases). The CDR3 length is 16 residues. V lost 6 bases, J lost 3 bases, and 21 bases lay in between. CDR1 is MNHGY, CDR2 SAAAGT, per germline. The DNA of the CDR3 is TGTGCCAGCAGCAGGGCCGTCGGGACTGTCGGCTACGAGCAGTACTTC. Translation: CASSRAVGTVGYEQYF.

This clonotype was recorded only once. The chain links TRBV20-1 to TRBJ1-3; the D is unclear. The CDR3 covers 13 residues. Germline-derived CDR1 and CDR2 are DFQATT and SNEGSKA (reference sequence). V dropped 6 bases and J dropped 0 bases, with 9 bases sitting between them. The CDR3 nucleotides read TGCAGTGCCCCATATAGCTCTGGAAACACCATATATTTT. Its protein product is CSAPYSSGNTIYF.

J is TRBJ2-4 and V is TRBV7-2; no clear D. The CDR3 is 16 residues long. Germline loops: CDR1 SGHTA, CDR2 FQGNSA. V was clipped by 3 bases and J by 6 bases, with 18 bases between them. CDR3 in amino acids: CASSLRASPQGNIQYF. The CDR3 region has the DNA TGTGCCAGCAGCTTGCGAGCCTCTCCACAAGGAAACATTCAGTACTTC.